The 9 T cell receptor beta chains below all came from one sample that was sequenced in a study of blood T cell repertoires in COVID-19. Only in-frame clones appear in the TCRdb table, and some are missing; sequencing was by immunoSEQ multiplex PCR. Of 200,000 to 300,000 clones listed, around 84% are singletons. Sequenced input: peripheral blood. These receptors were obtained from a man aged 55 to 70 with acute or convalescent COVID-19.

The chain employs TRBV18 and TRBJ2-3; 9 nucleotides align to TRBD2. The germline gives CDR1 KGHSH, CDR2 LQKENI. The V and J ends lost 1 base and 3 bases, in that order; junction bases with no gene match: 5. This CDR3 region has 16 residues. CDR3 protein: CASSPLPSGATDTQYF. In DNA, the CDR3 is TGTGCCAGCTCACCACTGCCTAGCGGGGCGACAGATACGCAGTATTTT.

The chain uses TRBV3-1 (or the pseudogene TRBV3-2) and TRBJ2-7; 10 nucleotides align to TRBD1. CDR3 size: 16 residues. Germline-derived CDR1 and CDR2 are LGHDT and YNNKEL (reference sequence). V trimming: 2 bases; J trimming: 2 bases; junction bases outside the gene matches: 6. CDR3 sequence reads: CASSQQDRGVPYEQYF. For the CDR3, the DNA is TGTGCCAGCAGCCAACAGGACAGGGGGGTCCCCTACGAGCAGTACTTC.

V gene TRBV28 combines with J gene TRBJ2-1; D not certain. Trimming pared 3 bases from V and 1 base from J, leaving 10 bases between. Germline CDR1 reads MDHEN; CDR2 reads SYDVKM. The CDR3 has 15 amino acids. CDR3 sequence: CASSFLTSSYNEQFF. CDR3 sequence (DNA): TGTGCCAGCAGTTTTTTGACATCGTCCTACAATGAGCAGTTCTTC. Looking up the rest from reference TRBV28 and TRBJ2-1 gives the full variable domain: DVKVTQSSRYLVKRTGEKVFLECVQDMDHENMFWYRQDPGLGLRLIYFSYDVKMKEKGDIPEGYSVSREKKERFSLILESASTNQTSMYLCASSFLTSSYNEQFFGPGTRLTVL.

CDR3 loop: CASSPGTAGDTEAFF. The CDR3 coding sequence is TGTGCCAGCAGTCCTGGGACAGCGGGTGACACTGAAGCTTTCTTT. The chain uses TRBV6-5 and TRBJ1-1; 7 bases fit TRBD1. The CDR3 has 15 residues. The junction had 9 bases not matched to a gene; V was cut back by 5 bases and J by 3 bases. Germline V lookup: CDR1 MNHEY, CDR2 SVGAGI.

The chain employs TRBV6-1 and TRBJ2-3, with unresolved D. There are 16 residues in the CDR3. V lost 4 bases and J lost 0, with 14 bases in between. CDR1 and CDR2 (germline): MNHNS, SASEGT. CDR3: CASSVFPLASTDTQYF. CDR3 bases: TGTGCCAGCAGTGTGTTCCCCTTAGCAAGCACAGATACGCAGTATTTT.

This clone was observed once. The V call is TRBV30, the J call TRBJ1-2; 11 bases are a match to TRBD1. The CDR3 consists of 12 residues. CDR1 GTSNPN and CDR2 SVGIG come from the germline V gene (reference sequence). Germline trimming cut 4 bases from V and 13 bases from J; bases unmatched to any gene: 8. The CDR3, as DNA: TGTGCCTGGATCGGGACAGGGGGGTCGGGCACCTTC. Its protein is CAWIGTGGSGTF.

The gene calls are TRBV4-1 and TRBJ2-5, with D possibly matching TRBD1 (6 bases). This CDR3 is built from 15 residues. V was clipped by 1 base and J by 4 bases, with 13 bases between them. Germline V gene data show CDR1 as MGHRA and CDR2 as YSYEKL. CDR3 nucleotide sequence: TGCGCCAGCAGCCAAGCCAGGGGAAGGCGAGAGACCCAGTACTTC. Its protein is CASSQARGRRETQYF.

This clone was observed a single time. This rearrangement joins TRBV29-1 to TRBJ2-5; 8 bases are shared with TRBD2. The germline gives CDR1 SQVTM, CDR2 ANQGSEA. The CDR3 covers 12 residues. With V trimmed by 4 bases and J by 5 bases, 3 bases remained unmatched. This CDR3 is CSVVSGGETQYF. The CDR3 DNA sequence: TGCAGCGTTGTAAGCGGGGGCGAGACCCAGTACTTC.

The chain carries TRBV15 and TRBJ2-1; 9 bases are a match to TRBD2. V was clipped by 0 bases and J by 8 bases; unmatched bases: 5. Germline assignment: CDR1 LNHNV and CDR2 YYDKDF (reference sequence). The CDR3 is made up of 15 amino acids. CDR3 loop: CATSREISGSYEQFF. As DNA, the CDR3 is TGTGCCACCAGCAGAGAGATTAGCGGGAGCTATGAGCAGTTCTTC.